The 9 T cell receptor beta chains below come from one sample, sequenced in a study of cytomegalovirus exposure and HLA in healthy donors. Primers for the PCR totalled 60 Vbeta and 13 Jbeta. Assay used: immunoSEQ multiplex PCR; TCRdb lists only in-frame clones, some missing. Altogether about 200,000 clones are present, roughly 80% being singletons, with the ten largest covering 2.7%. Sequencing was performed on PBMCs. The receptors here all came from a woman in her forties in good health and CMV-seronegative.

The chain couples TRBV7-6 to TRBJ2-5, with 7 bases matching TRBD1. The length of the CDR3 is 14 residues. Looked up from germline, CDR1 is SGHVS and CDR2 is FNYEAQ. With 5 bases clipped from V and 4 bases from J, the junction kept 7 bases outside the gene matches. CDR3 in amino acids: CASSLSTGTETQYF. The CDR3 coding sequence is TGTGCCAGCAGCCTATCGACAGGGACAGAGACCCAGTACTTC.

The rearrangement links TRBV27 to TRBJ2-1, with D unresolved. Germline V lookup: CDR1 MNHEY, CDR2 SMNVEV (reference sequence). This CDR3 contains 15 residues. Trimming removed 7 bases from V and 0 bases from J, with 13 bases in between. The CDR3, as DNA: TGTGCCAGCACCCCACTTCTGAGCTCCTACAATGAGCAGTTCTTC. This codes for CASTPLLSSYNEQFF.

DNA for the CDR3: TGTGCCAGTAGTCTACAGGGCACCGGGGAGCTGTTTTTT. Encoded protein: CASSLQGTGELFF. The J gene is TRBJ2-2, the V gene TRBV19; possibly TRBD1 for D (6 bases). Germline CDR1 reads LNHDA; CDR2 reads SQIVND (reference sequence). The CDR3 is 13 amino acids. The ends were cut back, 5 bases at V and 4 bases at J, with 8 bases in the middle.

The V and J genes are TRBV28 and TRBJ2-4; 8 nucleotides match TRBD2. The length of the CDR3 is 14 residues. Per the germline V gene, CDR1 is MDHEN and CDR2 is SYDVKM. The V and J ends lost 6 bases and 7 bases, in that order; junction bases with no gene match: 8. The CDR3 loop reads CASRGGLAGNIQYF. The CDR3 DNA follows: TGTGCCAGCAGGGGGGGATTAGCGGGGAACATTCAGTACTTC.

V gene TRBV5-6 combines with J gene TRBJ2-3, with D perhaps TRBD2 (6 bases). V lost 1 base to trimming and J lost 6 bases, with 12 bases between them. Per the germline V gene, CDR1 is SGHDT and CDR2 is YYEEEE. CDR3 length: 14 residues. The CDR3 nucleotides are TGTGCCAGCAGCTTGTCGGGAGATACCGATACGCAGTATTTT. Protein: CASSLSGDTDTQYF. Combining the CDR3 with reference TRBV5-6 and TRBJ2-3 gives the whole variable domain DAGVTQSPTHLIKTRGQQVTLRCSPKSGHDTVSWYQQALGQGPQFIFQYYEEEERQRGNFPDRFSGHQFPNYSSELNVNALLLGDSALYLCASSLSGDTDTQYFGPGTRLTVL.

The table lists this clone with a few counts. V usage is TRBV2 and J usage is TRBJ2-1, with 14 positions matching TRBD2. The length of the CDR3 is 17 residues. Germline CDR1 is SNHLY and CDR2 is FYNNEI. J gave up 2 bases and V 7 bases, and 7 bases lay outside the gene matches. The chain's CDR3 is CASIRLAGGRAYNEQFF. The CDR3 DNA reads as TGTGCCAGCATTAGACTAGCGGGAGGGCGTGCCTACAATGAGCAGTTCTTC.

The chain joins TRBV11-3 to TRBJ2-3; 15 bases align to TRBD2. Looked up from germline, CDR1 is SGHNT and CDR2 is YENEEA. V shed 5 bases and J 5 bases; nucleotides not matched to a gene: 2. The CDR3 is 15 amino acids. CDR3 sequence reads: CASSQGLAGGDTQYF. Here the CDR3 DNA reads TGTGCCAGCAGCCAGGGACTAGCGGGAGGAGATACGCAGTATTTT. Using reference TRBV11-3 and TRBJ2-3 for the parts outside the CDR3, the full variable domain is EAGVVQSPRYKIIEKKQPVAFWCNPISGHNTLYWYLQNLGQGPELLIRYENEEAVDDSQLPKDRFSAERLKGVDSTLKIQPAELGDSAVYLCASSQGLAGGDTQYFGPGTRLTVL.

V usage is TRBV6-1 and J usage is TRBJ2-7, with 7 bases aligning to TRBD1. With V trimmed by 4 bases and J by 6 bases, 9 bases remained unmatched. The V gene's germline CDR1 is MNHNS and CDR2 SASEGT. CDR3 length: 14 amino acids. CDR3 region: CASSVKGAVSEQYF. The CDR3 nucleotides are TGTGCCAGCAGTGTCAAGGGGGCGGTCTCCGAGCAGTACTTC.

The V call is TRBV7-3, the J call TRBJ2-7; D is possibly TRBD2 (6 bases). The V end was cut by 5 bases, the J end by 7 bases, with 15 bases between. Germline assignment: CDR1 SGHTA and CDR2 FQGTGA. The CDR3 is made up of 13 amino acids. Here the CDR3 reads CASSPVVAGEQYF. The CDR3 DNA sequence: TGTGCCAGCAGCCCGGTGGTTGCGGGAGAGCAGTACTTC. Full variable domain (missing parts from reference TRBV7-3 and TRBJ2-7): GAGVSQTPSNKVTEKGKYVELRCDPISGHTALYWYRQSLGQGPEFLIYFQGTGAADDSGLPNDRFFAVRPEGSVSTLKIQRTERGDSAVYLCASSPVVAGEQYFGPGTRLTVT.